This T cell receptor (beta chain) stems from a study of technical replicates of blood from a few donors. The CDR3 spans 16 residues. V lost 4 bases, J lost 2 bases, and 17 bases lay in between. Germline CDR1 reads MNHEY; CDR2 reads SMNVEV (reference sequence). The protocol was immunoSEQ multiplex PCR, while the TCRdb copy is restricted to in-frame clones and leaves out a portion. The table includes 75,000 to 100,000 clones, 95% to 97% detected once. The TCR sequence derives from a human donor in good health. The source material was T cells isolated from PBMCs. This chain links TRBV27 with TRBJ1-2; D might be TRBD1 (6 bases). The CDR3 coding sequence is TGTGCCAGCAGTTCGCCCCTGGGGGGGCGCAACTATGGCTACACCTTC. As protein: CASSSPLGGRNYGYTF.